Presented here are 13 T cell receptor beta chains from one specimen sequenced in a study of regulatory T cells in long-lasting Graves disease (dated by TCRdb to the early 2020s). The time point label here, explained by the study, means: newly diagnosed GD, antithyroid drugs for less than 3 months. For both TCR sequencing and RNA sequencing, RNA was extracted from PBMCs in TRIzol. Library construction relied on multiplex PCR. TCRdb records Illumina HiSeq 4000 as the sequencer. CDR3 regions were amplified by Arm-PCR with iRepertoire HTBI primers to construct TCR beta libraries. Clones were called with MiXCR by TCRdb after fastp trimmed the public reads at Q25, and only in-frame beta chains were retained. Under each unique CDR3 protein, matching rows form one entry showing the most common genes and DNA. A total of around 450,000 distinct CDR3 sequences appear in this sample, under 15% of them only once. Of the sample, roughly 17% falls within the top ten clones.

In addition, the sample was reused for a study of T cells in Graves' hyperthyroidism and ophthalmopathy.

The sample in question was peripheral blood mononuclear cells (PBMCs), obtained at new diagnosis, from a patient treated with antithyroid drugs. The receptors were gathered from a woman in her 30s with Graves disease. Donor details come from another sample of the same person, matched by shared clones.

The genes are TRBV6-1 and TRBJ2-7; TRBD2 agrees at 10 bases. J was trimmed by 7 bases and V by 5 bases; bases with no gene match: 5. In germline, CDR1 is MNHNS, CDR2 SASEGT. CDR3 length equals 13 residues. The CDR3 reads CASSHGTSEEQYF. The CDR3 bases are TGTGCCAGCAGTCACGGGACTAGCGAAGAGCAGTACTTC.

This rearrangement joins TRBV12-3 or TRBV12-4 to TRBJ2-7; TRBD2 agrees at 7 bases. Losses at the gene ends were 3 bases for V and 5 bases for J; bases not matched to a gene: 10. The CDR3 runs 15 residues. Here the CDR3 DNA reads TGTGCCAGCAGTTTCGCCGGCGGGAGAGTCCACGAGCAGTACTTC. It is translated as CASSFAGGRVHEQYF.

In its sample, this clonotype was seen many times. V gene TRBV12-3 or TRBV12-4 combines with J gene TRBJ2-1; D gene unclear. The CDR3 has 13 amino acids. V lost 6 bases and J 4 bases, leaving 10 bases between the germline ends. CDR3 bases: TGTGCCAGCAGCACGCTGGTTTACAATGAGCAGTTCTTC. Its protein product is CASSTLVYNEQFF.

This clonotype was recorded a few times. The rearrangement links TRBV29-1 to TRBJ1-2, with 9 positions matching TRBD1. CDR3 length equals 14 residues. Losses at the gene ends were 7 bases for V and 8 bases for J; bases not matched to a gene: 14. The germline gives CDR1 SQVTM, CDR2 ANQGSEA. The CDR3 DNA reads TGCAGCGCCGGGGGGGGACAGGGAGTGACGGGCTACACCTTC. Translating it yields CSAGGGQGVTGYTF.

In this sample, this clonotype turned up a few times. A much larger clone lies a single base off, so this may be a read error. J is TRBJ2-7 and V is TRBV28, with 9 bases matching TRBD2. Trimming took 3 bases from V and 2 from J; bases not matched to a gene: 8. The CDR3 runs 16 residues. The germline V gene has CDR1 MDHEN and CDR2 SYDVKM. For the CDR3, the DNA is TGTGCCAGCAGTTTGGGTACTAGCGGGTCAGCCTACGAGCAGTACTTC. This encodes CASSLGTSGSAYEQYF.

This clonotype was seen only a few times. The chain employs TRBV18 and TRBJ1-2; the D gene is possibly TRBD1 (6 bases). The germline V gene encodes CDR1 KGHSH and CDR2 LQKENI. The CDR3 extends over 14 amino acids. Trimming shortened V by 4 bases and J by 5 bases, and 14 bases separated the two germline ends. CDR3 residues: CASSRTDSGYGYTF. The DNA of the CDR3 is TGTGCCAGCTCACGGACGGACAGCGGGTATGGCTACACCTTC.

With regard to this clonotype: A read error is possible here, since a much larger clone lies one base away. The V and J genes are TRBV5-1 and TRBJ1-5, with D uncertain. The CDR3 consists of 16 residues. The ends were cut back, 4 bases at V and 4 bases at J, with 18 bases in the middle. Germline-derived CDR1 and CDR2 are SGHRS and YFSETQ. The DNA of the CDR3 is TGCGCCAGCAGCGCCGCTGTGTCCCCCACAAATCAGCCCCAGCATTTT. Translating it yields CASSAAVSPTNQPQHF.

This clonotype was counted many times. The chain couples TRBV28 to TRBJ2-7; a possible D gene is TRBD1 (5 bases). Trimming took off 5 bases at V and 0 bases at J, with 14 bases between the two ends. Germline V gene lookup returns CDR1 MDHEN and CDR2 SYDVKM. The CDR3 spans 15 residues. CDR3 in amino acids: CASSLHHRLSYEQYF. The CDR3 nucleotides read TGTGCCAGCAGTCTCCATCACAGGCTCTCCTACGAGCAGTACTTC.

V is TRBV5-1 and J is TRBJ2-3; 10 bases line up with TRBD2. Near its end, the DNA agrees better with TRBJ2-5, so the J call may be wrong. This CDR3 spans 15 amino acids. Germline-derived CDR1 and CDR2 are SGHRS and YFSETQ. The CDR3 DNA reads as TGCGCCAGCGGACCTAGCGGGGGCGCAGGGGAGACCCAGTACTTC. Encoded protein: CASGPSGGAGETQYF.

This clonotype was counted a few times. The rearrangement uses TRBV4-1 and TRBJ2-7; tentatively, D is TRBD2 (5 bases). In germline, CDR1 is MGHRA, CDR2 YSYEKL. Trimming took off 0 bases at V and 1 base at J, with 10 bases between the two ends. This CDR3 spans 15 amino acids. The CDR3 nucleotides are TGCGCCAGCAGCCAAGATGAAGGGAGATCCTACGAGCAGTACTTC. Its translation: CASSQDEGRSYEQYF.

About this clonotype: The conserved final phenylalanine or tryptophan is absent from the CDR3, which likely points to a read error. V gene TRBV20-1 combines with J gene TRBJ2-1; weak D call: TRBD2 (6 bases). V was shortened by 7 bases and J by 10 bases, with 11 bases between the two germline ends. The germline CDR1 and CDR2 sequences are DFQATT and SNEGSKA (reference sequence). The CDR3 extends over 10 amino acids. The CDR3 protein is CSGAREEQFC. The CDR3 coding sequence is TGCAGTGGAGCCCGGGAGGAGCAGTTCTGC.

This clonotype was found many times. The V and J genes are TRBV7-2 and TRBJ1-2, with 7 bases identical to TRBD1. The CDR3 contains 14 residues. Germline CDR1 and CDR2: SGHTA and FQGNSA. J lost 4 bases, V lost 7 bases, and 9 bases had no gene match. Here the CDR3 DNA reads TGTGCCAGCACCCTAGGGGGCAGATTCTATGGCTACACCTTC. Encoded protein: CASTLGGRFYGYTF.

The chain combines TRBV9 with TRBJ2-1; D remains unclear. Trimming cost V 0 bases and J 4 bases, with 5 bases left between them. Looked up from germline, CDR1 is SGDLS and CDR2 is YYNGEE. The CDR3 is made up of 13 amino acids. The chain's CDR3 is CASSVGVYNEQFF. For the CDR3, the DNA is TGTGCCAGCAGCGTAGGGGTTTACAATGAGCAGTTCTTC. Full variable domain (remainder filled in from reference TRBV9 and TRBJ2-1): DSGVTQTPKHLITATGQRVTLRCSPRSGDLSVYWYQQSLDQGLQFLIQYYNGEERAKGNILERFSAQQFPDLHSELNLSSLELGDSALYFCASSVGVYNEQFFGPGTRLTVL.